The 15 T cell receptor beta chains presented below share a single source sample, sequenced in a study of shared clonotypes between healthy human individuals. Assay: immunoSEQ multiplex PCR; the TCRdb copy retains only in-frame clones and omits some. The sample contains roughly 1,500,000 clones, about 98.5% of which appear only once. Sequencing used naive CD4+ T cells sorted from blood. Subset defined: CD45RA+ positively selected. The receptors originated from a man aged 25-40 years in good health.

The chain couples TRBV6-5 to TRBJ2-7, with D perhaps matching TRBD1 (6 bases). This CDR3 has 13 residues. Germline V gene data show CDR1 as MNHEY and CDR2 as SVGAGI. V was shortened by 6 bases and J by 4 bases, with 13 bases between the two germline ends. The CDR3 here is CASSPNGQYEQYF. The CDR3 DNA is TGTGCCAGCAGCCCTAATGGACAGTACGAGCAGTACTTC.

This clone has only a few counts. This specimen includes other DNA sequences encoding the same CDR3. The rearrangement uses TRBV7-9 and TRBJ2-1, with D unresolved. V was trimmed by 1 base and J by 6 bases, leaving 4 bases between them. The CDR3 sequence is 12 residues long. Per the germline V gene, CDR1 is SEHNR and CDR2 is FQNEAQ (reference sequence). In DNA, the CDR3 is TGTGCCAGCAGCTTAGGACTCAATGAGCAGTTCTTC. It encodes CASSLGLNEQFF.

The chain employs TRBV14 and TRBJ2-7; tentatively, D is TRBD1 (5 bases). Germline-derived CDR1 and CDR2 are SGHDN and FVKESK. With 4 bases removed from V and 3 bases from J, the gap between germline ends came to 10 bases. The CDR3 loop spans 13 amino acids. As DNA, the CDR3 is TGTGCCAGCAGCCCGGACACCTTCTACGAGCAGTACTTC. This translates into CASSPDTFYEQYF.

This rearrangement joins TRBV10-3 to TRBJ1-1; D might be TRBD1 (6 bases). Trimming removed 6 bases from V and 8 bases from J, with 16 bases in between. The CDR3 sequence is 13 residues long. CDR1 ENHRY and CDR2 SYGVKD come from the germline V gene. The CDR3 here is CAIRKIPGAEAFF. Here the CDR3 DNA reads TGTGCCATCAGAAAAATTCCAGGGGCGGAAGCTTTCTTT.

This clone was detected once. The sample carries other DNA sequences with the same CDR3. The rearrangement uses TRBV7-2 and TRBJ2-1; D call uncertain. Deletions cut 5 bases from V and 1 base from J, with 6 bases between. This CDR3 comprises 13 residues. Germline CDR1 reads SGHTA; CDR2 reads FQGNSA. The chain's CDR3 is CASSPRSYNEQFF. In DNA, the CDR3 is TGTGCCAGCAGCCCCAGATCCTACAATGAGCAGTTCTTC.

The genes are TRBV2 and TRBJ2-3; D is unresolved. There are 12 residues in the CDR3. V lost 3 bases, J lost 6 bases, and 7 bases lay in between. CDR1 and CDR2 (germline): SNHLY, FYNNEI. The CDR3 loop is CASSELADTQYF. The CDR3 DNA is TGTGCCAGCAGTGAGTTGGCGGATACGCAGTATTTT.

The rearrangement joins TRBV18 to TRBJ2-7, with a weak D call TRBD2 (6 bases). The V end lost 3 bases, the J end lost 0 bases, and 15 bases lay between the germline ends. CDR3 length: 16 residues. The germline V gene encodes CDR1 KGHSH and CDR2 LQKENI. As DNA, the CDR3 is TGTGCCAGCTCACCGCTCCCGGGGGAGCCCTCCTACGAGCAGTACTTC. It yields the protein CASSPLPGEPSYEQYF.

The rearrangement joins TRBV5-1 to TRBJ2-7; D uncertain. Trimming shortened V by 1 base and J by 4 bases, and 9 bases separated the two germline ends. The CDR3 loop spans 13 amino acids. The germline gives CDR1 SGHRS, CDR2 YFSETQ. The CDR3 DNA reads TGCGCCAGCAGCTTGAACACCATGTACGAGCAGTACTTC. Protein product: CASSLNTMYEQYF.

The CDR3 DNA follows: TGTGCCAGCAGCTTATACGGGACTAGCACCTACAATGAGCAGTTCTTC. It translates to CASSLYGTSTYNEQFF. V is TRBV7-2 and J is TRBJ2-1; 9 nucleotides align to TRBD2. Trimming cost V 2 bases and J 2 bases; bases outside gene matches: 4. The CDR3 has 16 amino acids. Germline assignment: CDR1 SGHTA and CDR2 FQGNSA.

For the CDR3, the DNA is TGTGCCTGGAGTCCGCCCCCGTCCAATCAGCCCCAGCATTTT. Its translation: CAWSPPPSNQPQHF. The chain joins TRBV30 to TRBJ1-5; no clear D gene. Trimming removed 2 bases at V and 3 bases at J, with 11 bases between. This CDR3 has 14 residues. The germline V gene has CDR1 GTSNPN and CDR2 SVGIG (reference sequence).

On this clone itself: Other DNA sequences from this sample encode an identical CDR3 as well. The chain employs TRBV7-8 and TRBJ1-1; 11 bases are shared with TRBD1. J gave up 4 bases and V 4 bases, and 5 bases lay outside the gene matches. Germline CDR1 and CDR2: SGHVS and FQNEAQ. The CDR3 loop spans 15 amino acids. The CDR3 reads CASSSTGTGGTEAFF. Here the CDR3 DNA reads TGTGCCAGCAGCTCCACCGGGACAGGGGGCACTGAAGCTTTCTTT.

The CDR3 here is CAWSVASGTYEQYF. In DNA, the CDR3 is TGTGCCTGGAGTGTGGCTAGCGGTACCTACGAGCAGTACTTC. This sequence joins TRBV30 and TRBJ2-7; 7 bases are shared with TRBD2. V dropped 0 bases and J dropped 2; count of bases not matched to a gene: 4. The V gene's germline CDR1 is GTSNPN and CDR2 SVGIG (reference sequence). The CDR3 loop spans 14 amino acids.

The chain has TRBV18 and TRBJ1-2, with 8 bases that match TRBD1. The germline gives CDR1 KGHSH, CDR2 LQKENI. The CDR3 runs 14 residues. Trimming cost V 2 bases and J 4 bases; bases outside gene matches: 3. The CDR3 DNA sequence: TGTGCCAGCTCACCAGCAGGGGGCGTCTATGGCTACACCTTC. Protein sequence: CASSPAGGVYGYTF.

The J gene is TRBJ1-2, the V gene TRBV30; 7 bases are shared with TRBD1. This CDR3 is built from 13 residues. V dropped 7 bases and J dropped 8; count of bases not matched to a gene: 13. Germline V gives CDR1 GTSNPN, CDR2 SVGIG (reference sequence). Here the CDR3 reads CAYNDRDLGGYTF. CDR3 nucleotide sequence: TGTGCCTATAACGACAGGGATTTAGGAGGCTACACCTTC.

The chain recombines TRBV11-1 with TRBJ2-3, with D perhaps TRBD1 (6 bases). From germline, CDR1 is SGHAT and CDR2 FQDESV (reference sequence). The CDR3 spans 14 residues. Between the trimmed V and J ends, which lost 6 bases and 6 bases, there was a span of 16 bases. The DNA of the CDR3 is TGTGCCAGCAGACGAAAGGGACAATCGGATACGCAGTATTTT. It translates to CASRRKGQSDTQYF.